The rows below give T cell receptor beta chains drawn from one sample of a study of blood T cells in healthy people across ages. TCRdb used MiXCR to reprocess the 5' RACE reads, holding one entry per CDR3 protein. The profile shows about 1.5 million distinct CDR3 sequences, approximately 42% of them singletons. The sequencing input was blood. Receptor source: a woman between 18 and 30 years old in good health. Each CDR3 is given with its conserved first and last residue. The order of the fields is J gene, D gene, clone size, V gene, CDR3 protein, CDR3 DNA. The D gene is left open where the match is weak. The listing skips clone size in some rows; elsewhere it reads once, few, many or a size class.

j_call: TRBJ2-1; d_call: TRBD2; clone_size: -; v_call: TRBV20-1; cdr3_aa: CSADELAISYNEQFF; cdr3_nt: TGCAGTGCTGACGAACTAGCGATCTCCTACAATGAGCAGTTCTTC
j_call: TRBJ1-1; d_call: -; clone_size: -; v_call: TRBV28; cdr3_aa: CASSLARVRTEAFF; cdr3_nt: TGTGCCAGCAGTTTAGCCAGGGTGAGAACTGAGGCTTTCTTT
j_call: TRBJ2-1; d_call: TRBD2; clone_size: once; v_call: TRBV20-1; cdr3_aa: CSLFGGVYNEQFF; cdr3_nt: TGCAGTCTGTTTGGGGGGGTGTACAATGAGCAGTTCTTC
j_call: TRBJ2-3; d_call: TRBD2; clone_size: few; v_call: TRBV20-1; cdr3_aa: CSASLAGGYTDTQYF; cdr3_nt: TGCAGTGCCTCACTAGCGGGAGGTTACACAGATACGCAGTATTTT
j_call: TRBJ2-7; d_call: TRBD1; clone_size: -; v_call: TRBV3-1; cdr3_aa: CASSQGLGQGAYEQYF; cdr3_nt: TGTGCCAGCAGCCAAGGTCTAGGACAGGGGGCCTACGAGCAGTACTTC
j_call: TRBJ2-7; d_call: -; clone_size: -; v_call: TRBV20-1; cdr3_aa: CSARESTGFEQYF; cdr3_nt: TGCAGTGCTAGAGAGAGTACAGGATTCGAGCAGTACTTC
j_call: TRBJ2-1; d_call: TRBD1; clone_size: few; v_call: TRBV2; cdr3_aa: CASSGDRGSHNEQFF; cdr3_nt: TGTGCCAGCAGCGGGGACAGGGGGTCCCACAATGAGCAGTTCTTC
j_call: TRBJ1-5; d_call: -; clone_size: -; v_call: TRBV7-2; cdr3_aa: CASSRQAPSSPQHF; cdr3_nt: TGTGCCAGCAGCCGACAGGCGCCATCCTCGCCCCAGCATTTT
j_call: TRBJ1-6; d_call: TRBD1; clone_size: -; v_call: TRBV7-2; cdr3_aa: CASSFWTGWDSPLHF; cdr3_nt: TGTGCCAGCAGCTTTTGGACAGGGTGGGATTCACCCCTCCACTTT
j_call: TRBJ2-5; d_call: -; clone_size: few; v_call: TRBV9; cdr3_aa: CASSVGGFQETQYF; cdr3_nt: TGTGCCAGCAGCGTAGGGGGGTTCCAAGAGACCCAGTACTTC
j_call: TRBJ2-3; d_call: TRBD2; clone_size: few; v_call: TRBV29-1; cdr3_aa: CSVAGTSGGLFTDTQYF; cdr3_nt: TGCAGCGTTGCCGGGACTAGCGGGGGCCTATTCACAGATACGCAGTATTTT
j_call: TRBJ2-7; d_call: TRBD2; clone_size: -; v_call: TRBV4-3; cdr3_aa: CASSPFPGLAYEQYF; cdr3_nt: TGCGCCAGCAGCCCCTTTCCGGGACTAGCGTACGAGCAGTACTTC
j_call: TRBJ1-1; d_call: -; clone_size: few; v_call: TRBV6-6; cdr3_aa: CASSYMGGAEAFF; cdr3_nt: TGTGCCAGCAGTTACATGGGAGGGGCTGAAGCTTTCTTT
j_call: TRBJ2-1; d_call: TRBD2; clone_size: -; v_call: TRBV4-3; cdr3_aa: CASSFGLAGAYNEQFF; cdr3_nt: TGCGCCAGCAGCTTCGGACTAGCGGGAGCCTACAATGAGCAGTTCTTC
j_call: TRBJ2-3; d_call: -; clone_size: -; v_call: TRBV10-3; cdr3_aa: CAISEPPRTDTQYF; cdr3_nt: TGTGCCATCAGTGAGCCCCCTAGAACAGATACGCAGTATTTT
j_call: TRBJ1-2; d_call: TRBD1; clone_size: -; v_call: TRBV20-1; cdr3_aa: CSARGQGRTYTF; cdr3_nt: TGCAGTGCCCGAGGACAGGGACGAACCTACACCTTC
j_call: TRBJ2-3; d_call: TRBD2; clone_size: -; v_call: TRBV2; cdr3_aa: CASSDVGRAGTDTQYF; cdr3_nt: TGTGCCAGCAGTGACGTCGGGAGGGCCGGCACAGATACGCAGTATTTT
j_call: TRBJ2-3; d_call: -; clone_size: -; v_call: TRBV7-8; cdr3_aa: CASSLAVLGFADTQDF; cdr3_nt: TGTGCCAGCAGCTTAGCGGTTCTAGGTTTTGCAGATACGCAGGATTTT
j_call: TRBJ1-1; d_call: -; clone_size: few; v_call: TRBV29-1; cdr3_aa: CSVANRQANTEAFF; cdr3_nt: TGCAGCGTTGCCAACCGACAGGCAAACACTGAAGCTTTCTTT
j_call: TRBJ1-2; d_call: -; clone_size: -; v_call: TRBV12-3/TRBV12-4; cdr3_aa: CASSPSTSDGVYGYTF; cdr3_nt: -
j_call: TRBJ1-1; d_call: -; clone_size: -; v_call: TRBV25-1; cdr3_aa: CAGSEYSGVGRNTEAFF; cdr3_nt: TGTGCCGGCAGTGAATACAGTGGGGTAGGACGGAACACTGAAGCTTTCTTT
j_call: TRBJ1-6; d_call: -; clone_size: -; v_call: TRBV28; cdr3_aa: CASSNLQGGDSPLHF; cdr3_nt: TGTGCCAGCAGTAACCTACAGGGAGGCGATTCACCCCTCCACTTT
j_call: TRBJ2-7; d_call: -; clone_size: -; v_call: TRBV27; cdr3_aa: CASSPERNVPLEQYF; cdr3_nt: TGTGCCAGCAGCCCCGAGCGGAACGTCCCGCTCGAGCAGTACTTC
j_call: TRBJ2-2; d_call: -; clone_size: -; v_call: TRBV9; cdr3_aa: CASRAGPSLAAGELFF; cdr3_nt: TGTGCCAGCAGGGCAGGGCCTTCACTGGCCGCCGGGGAGCTGTTTTTT
j_call: TRBJ1-3; d_call: TRBD1; clone_size: -; v_call: TRBV28; cdr3_aa: CASRQGAGNTIYF; cdr3_nt: TGTGCCAGCAGACAGGGGGCTGGAAACACCATATATTTT
j_call: TRBJ2-4; d_call: -; clone_size: -; v_call: TRBV10-3; cdr3_aa: CAISEAAKNIQYF; cdr3_nt: TGTGCCATCAGTGAGGCAGCCAAAAACATTCAGTACTTC
j_call: TRBJ2-7; d_call: -; clone_size: once; v_call: TRBV4-3; cdr3_aa: CASSQGTVSHEQYF; cdr3_nt: TGCGCCAGCAGCCAAGGGACAGTCTCCCACGAGCAGTACTTC
j_call: TRBJ2-1; d_call: -; clone_size: -; v_call: TRBV20-1; cdr3_aa: CSAHNEQFF; cdr3_nt: TGCAGTGCTCACAATGAGCAGTTCTTC
j_call: TRBJ1-2; d_call: -; clone_size: few; v_call: TRBV6-5; cdr3_aa: CASSYNRDLDGYTF; cdr3_nt: TGTGCCAGCAGTTACAACCGGGACTTAGATGGCTACACCTTC
j_call: TRBJ1-1; d_call: -; clone_size: -; v_call: TRBV25-1; cdr3_aa: CASSDHRKNTEAFF; cdr3_nt: TGTGCCAGCAGTGATCACCGAAAGAACACTGAAGCTTTCTTT
j_call: TRBJ2-7; d_call: TRBD1; clone_size: few; v_call: TRBV10-3; cdr3_aa: CAISETGDAYEQYF; cdr3_nt: TGTGCCATCAGTGAGACAGGGGACGCCTACGAGCAGTACTTC
j_call: TRBJ2-3; d_call: -; clone_size: -; v_call: TRBV12-3/TRBV12-4; cdr3_aa: CASSLTKNTQYF; cdr3_nt: TGTGCCAGCAGTCTAACCAAAAATACGCAGTATTTT
j_call: TRBJ1-5; d_call: TRBD1; clone_size: -; v_call: TRBV18; cdr3_aa: CASSPTGGANQPQHF; cdr3_nt: TGTGCCAGCTCACCGACAGGGGGCGCGAATCAGCCCCAGCATTTT
j_call: TRBJ2-3; d_call: TRBD2; clone_size: -; v_call: TRBV20-1; cdr3_aa: CSALRSGGPTDTQYF; cdr3_nt: TGCAGTGCTCTCCGTAGCGGGGGACCCACAGATACGCAGTATTTT
j_call: TRBJ2-5; d_call: TRBD1; clone_size: few; v_call: TRBV9; cdr3_aa: CASSSNAGTGFETQYF; cdr3_nt: TGTGCCAGCAGCTCGAATGCCGGGACAGGGTTTGAGACCCAGTACTTC
j_call: TRBJ1-5; d_call: -; clone_size: -; v_call: TRBV20-1; cdr3_aa: CSVREGGGINQPQHF; cdr3_nt: TGCAGTGTTAGAGAGGGAGGGGGGATCAATCAGCCCCAGCATTTT
j_call: TRBJ2-5; d_call: TRBD2; clone_size: few; v_call: TRBV29-1; cdr3_aa: CSVSGREGQETQYF; cdr3_nt: TGCAGCGTTTCCGGGCGGGAGGGCCAAGAGACCCAGTACTTC
j_call: TRBJ1-2; d_call: -; clone_size: -; v_call: TRBV30; cdr3_aa: CAWTRGSNYGYTF; cdr3_nt: TGTGCCTGGACTCGGGGCAGTAACTATGGCTACACCTTC
j_call: TRBJ2-7; d_call: TRBD1; clone_size: few; v_call: TRBV28; cdr3_aa: CASLPGQSYEQYF; cdr3_nt: TGTGCCAGCTTGCCGGGACAGTCCTACGAGCAGTACTTC
j_call: TRBJ2-3; d_call: -; clone_size: -; v_call: TRBV4-3; cdr3_aa: CASSHSYTYTDTQYF; cdr3_nt: TGCGCCAGCAGCCACAGCTATACCTACACAGATACGCAGTATTTT
j_call: TRBJ1-2; d_call: TRBD1; clone_size: -; v_call: TRBV4-1; cdr3_aa: CASSQGDRDNYGYTF; cdr3_nt: TGCGCCAGCAGCCAAGGGGACAGGGATAACTATGGCTACACCTTC